These T cell receptor beta chains were read from a single sample in a study of shared clonotypes between healthy human individuals. TCRdb's table, derived via immunoSEQ multiplex PCR, lists solely in-frame clones and lacks some. The table records about 470,000 clones, more than 75% of them present only once. The sequencing sample was made of PBMCs. All receptors come from a woman in her thirties or forties in good health. Some clones in this sample may be carry-over from other donors' samples. Both conserved end residues are part of each CDR3. The D gene is left open where the match is weak. Rows may omit the clone size; those that give it use once, few, many or a size class.

>TRBJ1-4|TRBV18|-|-
CASSPRTVATNEKLFF
TGTGCCAGCTCACCACGGACGGTTGCAACTAATGAAAAACTGTTTTTT
>TRBJ1-4|TRBV15|TRBD1|-
CATSGIRDRGEKLFF
TGTGCCACCAGTGGGATCCGGGACAGGGGGGAAAAACTGTTTTTT
>TRBJ1-2|TRBV19|-|-
CASSLPGWAHGYTF
TGTGCCAGTAGTCTCCCCGGTTGGGCCCATGGCTACACCTTC
>TRBJ2-3|TRBV15|-|-
CATSRGEGGAVDTQYF
TGTGCCACCAGCAGGGGGGAAGGGGGAGCGGTAGATACGCAGTATTTT
>TRBJ2-3|TRBV5-5|TRBD1|-
CGRDRTLTDTQYF
TGTGGTCGGGACAGGACCCTCACAGATACGCAGTATTTT
>TRBJ2-3|TRBV30|TRBD2|-
CAWSGLAGGPGTDTQYF
TGTGCCTGGAGTGGACTAGCGGGAGGGCCCGGCACAGATACGCAGTATTTT
>TRBJ2-5|TRBV11-2|-|-
CASSLDLPPRTQYF
TGTGCCAGCAGCTTAGATCTCCCGCCGAGGACCCAGTACTTC
>TRBJ2-7|TRBV11-2|-|-
CASSPSLNTLEQYF
TGTGCCAGCAGCCCCTCCCTGAACACGCTCGAGCAGTACTTC
>TRBJ2-2|TRBV9|-|-
CASSSKLRDVEGELFF
TGTGCCAGCAGCTCCAAGCTCCGGGACGTTGAGGGGGAGCTGTTTTTT
>TRBJ2-3|TRBV5-1|TRBD2|-
CASSRLAGGRDTQYF
TGCGCCAGCAGCCGCCTAGCGGGAGGTAGGGATACGCAGTATTTT
>TRBJ2-3|TRBV7-2|-|once
CASSLPSTDTQYF
TGTGCCAGCAGCTTACCTAGCACAGATACGCAGTATTTT
>TRBJ2-3|TRBV10-3|-|-
CAISESGDSGLDTQYF
TGTGCCATCAGTGAGTCCGGGGACAGCGGGTTGGATACGCAGTATTTT
>TRBJ2-2|TRBV4-3|-|few
CASSQERGSTGELFF
TGCGCCAGCAGCCAAGAGAGGGGATCCACCGGGGAGCTGTTTTTT
>TRBJ2-1|TRBV10-1|-|-
CASSNTGTPLSGSQFF
TGCGCCAGCAGCAACACCGGGACGCCACTGAGTGGGTCGCAGTTCTTC
>TRBJ1-6|TRBV27|TRBD1|-
CASKDRGAYSPLHF
TGTGCCAGCAAGGACAGGGGGGCCTATTCACCCCTCCACTTT
>TRBJ2-6|TRBV28|-|-
CASSSTGGVGANVLTF
TGTGCCAGCAGTTCCACAGGGGGGGTAGGGGCCAACGTCCTGACTTTC
>TRBJ2-3|TRBV2|TRBD2|-
CASGRETDTQYF
TGTGCCAGCGGGCGGGAGACAGATACGCAGTATTTT
>TRBJ2-2|TRBV27|-|-
CASSNPTGPTGELFF
TGTGCCAGCAGTAACCCAACAGGGCCCACCGGGGAGCTGTTTTTT
>TRBJ2-7|TRBV6-5|-|-
CASSYKDSTYEQYF
TGTGCCAGCAGTTACAAGGACTCCACCTACGAGCAGTACTTC
>TRBJ1-5|TRBV6-1|TRBD1|-
CASRDTGGGQPQHF
TGTGCCAGCAGGGATACAGGGGGCGGGCAGCCCCAGCATTTT
>TRBJ2-5|TRBV7-2|-|-
CASSYRQETQYF
TGTGCCAGCAGTTACAGACAAGAGACCCAGTACTTC
>TRBJ1-6|TRBV28|-|few
CASSRVDRDNSPLHF
TGTGCCAGCAGCCGAGTCGATAGGGATAATTCACCCCTCCACTTT